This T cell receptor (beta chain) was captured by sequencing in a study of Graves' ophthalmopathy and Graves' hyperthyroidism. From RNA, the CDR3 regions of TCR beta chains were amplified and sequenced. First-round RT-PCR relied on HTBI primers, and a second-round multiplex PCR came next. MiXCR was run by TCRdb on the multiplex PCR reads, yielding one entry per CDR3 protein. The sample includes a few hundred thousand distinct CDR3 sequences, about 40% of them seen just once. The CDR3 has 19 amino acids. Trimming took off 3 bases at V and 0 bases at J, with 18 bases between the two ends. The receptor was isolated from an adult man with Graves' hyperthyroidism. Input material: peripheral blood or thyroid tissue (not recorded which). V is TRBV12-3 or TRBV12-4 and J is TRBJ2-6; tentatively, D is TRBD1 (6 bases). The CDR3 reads CASSFSVRDTDSGANVLTF. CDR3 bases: TGTGCCAGCAGTTTTTCTGTGAGGGACACAGACTCTGGGGCCAACGTCCTGACTTTC.